The source of this T cell receptor (beta chain) is a study of blood T cells in healthy people across ages (dated by TCRdb to between 2015 and 2016). Background on the whole study: In model experiments, template switching captured about one uniquely barcoded TCR beta cDNA molecule for every two T cells. To track age-related changes in TCR beta repertoire diversity, the study relied on deep sequencing normalized with unique cDNA molecular identifiers. Donors were grouped into four age groups: young (average 16 years), middle-aged (39), aged (around 60) and long-lived (over 80). To avoid experimental bias, donors of different ages were spread randomly across the sequencing lanes. The study analyzed two additional independent replicas of 1 million unique cDNA reads from the same blood draw for two donors, one aged 18 to 30 and one aged 80 or older.

Donors were a few dozen systemically healthy Caucasian individuals from Russia aged roughly 6 to 95 years. Each donor gave ten milliliters of peripheral blood, drawn into EDTA-treated Vacutainer tubes. Ficoll-Paque density-gradient centrifugation was used to isolate PBMCs, with at least 7 million per sample. Trizol reagent was used to extract total RNA from the PBMCs, yielding at least 5 micrograms per sample. For every donor, an aliquot of PBMCs went through flow cytometry to measure the percentages of naive CD45RAhigh/CD27high T cells. Overall study results and their limits: Compared with the aged group, more naive CD4+ T cells, fewer expanded clones and increased TCR diversity were shown by the long-lived group, suggesting age selection. As age increased, observed TCR beta diversity per million T cells dropped in a roughly linear way, and a significant reduction was already evident by age 40. Estimates of total diversity based on one million sequenced T cells were considered lower bounds and underestimates. Donor CMV infection status was unknown, potentially confounding age-related changes in expanded clonotypes. Conclusive comparison of naive and antigen-experienced compartments was prevented by the profiling of bulk unsorted PBMCs. There was a strong correlation between observed TCR beta diversity and the percentage of naive T cells measured by flow cytometry.

The library was produced with 5' RACE. Sequencing used an Illumina HiSeq 2500. A second PCR of about 6 to 11 cycles was performed with a sample-barcoded 5' primer and a J-beta primer mix. A unique molecular identifier was introduced onto each TCR beta cDNA molecule by a template-switch 5' adaptor carrying 12 random nucleotides. Each sample yielded at least 2.5 million CDR3-containing paired-end reads. All of the RNA was converted into first-strand cDNA using the Mint cDNA synthesis kit, with a TRBC-specific oligonucleotide serving as the primer. After uracil-DNA glycosylase treatment, a first 18-cycle PCR used universal primers M1SS and BC2_uni_R on all cDNA. The authors processed their data as follows. Each sample was normalized by randomly selecting 1 million high-quality reads, each carrying a distinct molecular identifier. Instead of being binned into consensus sequences, reads that shared molecular identifiers were thrown out. CDR3 identification, clonotype clustering and error correction used MiTCR with a Q25 quality threshold and the strictest error-elimination algorithm. A nonparametric unseen species model using Euler transformation provided a lower-bound estimate of total TCR beta diversity. TCRdb ran its own pipeline on the public reads, namely fastp trimming at Q25 and MiXCR clone calling, and kept in-frame beta chains. Each CDR3 protein gets just one entry, which takes the most common genes and DNA from the rows behind it. The V and J calls and clone size come from TCRdb's table, not from the authors' own analysis. The sample data list 700,000 to 850,000 distinct CDR3 sequences, and about 55% of these were observed just once. The ten largest clones take up about 42% of the sample.

There are a few counts of this clonotype. Its antigen is currently not known. No quality values exist for individual bases; no much larger clone is one base distant. The germline V gene (reference sequence) provides CDR1 DFQATT and CDR2 SNEGSKA. The cysteine opens and the phenylalanine closes a CDR3 of 13 amino acids. The entry retains the CDR3 DNA only, 39 bases that are in frame from base 1. V is pruned by 5 bases and J by 4 bases, leaving 6 bases of the junction without a gene match. The source of this sequence is a man older than 75 in good health. The sample consisted of blood. This receptor chain uses TRBV20-1 and TRBJ2-5; the junction holds 8 bases that match TRBD2. The base sequence is TGCAGTGCTCATAGCGGGATGGGAGAGACCCAGTACTTC. Translation gives CSAHSGMGETQYF.